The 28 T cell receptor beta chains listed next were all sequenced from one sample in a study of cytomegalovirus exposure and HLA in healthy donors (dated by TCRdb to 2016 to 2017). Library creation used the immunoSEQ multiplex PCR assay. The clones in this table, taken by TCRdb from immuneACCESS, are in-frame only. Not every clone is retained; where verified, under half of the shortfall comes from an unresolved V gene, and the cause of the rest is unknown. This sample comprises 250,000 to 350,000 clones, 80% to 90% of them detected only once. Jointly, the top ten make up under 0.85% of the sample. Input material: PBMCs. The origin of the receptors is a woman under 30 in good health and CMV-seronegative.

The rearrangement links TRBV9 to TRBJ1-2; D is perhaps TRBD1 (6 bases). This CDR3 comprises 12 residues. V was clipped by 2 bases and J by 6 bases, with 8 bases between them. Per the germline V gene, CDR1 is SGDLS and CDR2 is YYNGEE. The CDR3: CASSVGAHGYTF. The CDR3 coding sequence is TGTGCCAGCAGCGTGGGGGCCCATGGCTACACCTTC.

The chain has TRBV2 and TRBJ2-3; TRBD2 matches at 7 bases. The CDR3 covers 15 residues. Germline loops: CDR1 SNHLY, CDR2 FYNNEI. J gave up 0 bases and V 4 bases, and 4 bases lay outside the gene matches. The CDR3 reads CASSGARGSTDTQYF. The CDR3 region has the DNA TGTGCCAGCAGTGGGGCGCGGGGGAGCACAGATACGCAGTATTTT.

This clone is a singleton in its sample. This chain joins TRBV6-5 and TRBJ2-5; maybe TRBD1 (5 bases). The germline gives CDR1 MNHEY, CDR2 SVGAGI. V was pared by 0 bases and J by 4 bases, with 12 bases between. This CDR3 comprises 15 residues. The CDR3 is CASSYSGPWGETQYF. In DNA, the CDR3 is TGTGCCAGCAGTTACTCGGGGCCCTGGGGAGAGACCCAGTACTTC.

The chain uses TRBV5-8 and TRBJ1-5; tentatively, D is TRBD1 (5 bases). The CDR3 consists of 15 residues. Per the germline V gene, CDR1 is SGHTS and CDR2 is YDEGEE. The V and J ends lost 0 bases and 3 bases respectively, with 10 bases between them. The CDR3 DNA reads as TGTGCCAGCAGCTTGGAGGGGAAGAACAATCAGCCCCAGCATTTT. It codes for CASSLEGKNNQPQHF.

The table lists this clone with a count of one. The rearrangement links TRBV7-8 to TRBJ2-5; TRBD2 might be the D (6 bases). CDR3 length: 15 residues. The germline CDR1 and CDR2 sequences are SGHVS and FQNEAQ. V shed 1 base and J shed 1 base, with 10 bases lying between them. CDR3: CASSLDAGLQETQYF. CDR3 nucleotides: TGTGCCAGCAGCTTAGATGCGGGACTCCAAGAGACCCAGTACTTC. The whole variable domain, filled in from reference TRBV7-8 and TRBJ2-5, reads GAGVSQSPRYKVAKRGQDVALRCDPISGHVSLFWYQQALGQGPEFLTYFQNEAQLDKSGLPSDRFFAERPEGSVSTLKIQRTQQEDSAVYLCASSLDAGLQETQYFGPGTRLLVL.

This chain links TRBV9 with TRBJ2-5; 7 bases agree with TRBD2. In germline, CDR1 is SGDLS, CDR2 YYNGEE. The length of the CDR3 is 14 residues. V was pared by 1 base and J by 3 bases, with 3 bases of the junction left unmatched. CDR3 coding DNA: TGTGCCAGCAGCGTACTAGCGGACAAAGAGACCCAGTACTTC. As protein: CASSVLADKETQYF.

Written as DNA, the CDR3 is TGTGCCAGCAGTTCGGTGCGAGGAGCCTACAATGAGCAGTTCTTC. It codes for CASSSVRGAYNEQFF. The chain combines TRBV27 with TRBJ2-1; D unclear. The CDR3 length is 15 residues. Germline lookup yields CDR1 MNHEY and CDR2 SMNVEV (reference sequence). The germline V and J ends were trimmed by 4 bases and 2 bases, with 12 bases remaining between them.

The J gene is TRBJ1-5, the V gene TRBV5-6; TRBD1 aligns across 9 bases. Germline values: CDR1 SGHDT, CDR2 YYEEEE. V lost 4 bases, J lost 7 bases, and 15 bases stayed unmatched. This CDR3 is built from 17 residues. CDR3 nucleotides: TGTGCCAGCAGCATACAGGGGGCGGTACTACTGGGGCAGCCCCAGCATTTT. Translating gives CASSIQGAVLLGQPQHF.

This CDR3 is CASIPPGVGNTIYF. CDR3 in DNA: TGTGCCAGCATCCCCCCGGGGGTTGGAAACACCATATATTTT. The gene calls are TRBV28 and TRBJ1-3; maybe TRBD1 (5 bases). This CDR3 comprises 14 residues. Germline loops: CDR1 MDHEN, CDR2 SYDVKM. Trimming removed 7 bases at V and 3 bases at J, with 13 bases between.

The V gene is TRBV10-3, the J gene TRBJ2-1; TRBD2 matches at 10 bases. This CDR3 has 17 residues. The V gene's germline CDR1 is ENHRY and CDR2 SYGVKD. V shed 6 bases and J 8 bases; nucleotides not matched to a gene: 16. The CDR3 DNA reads TGTGCCATCAGAACAGAGGCTAGCGGGAGCCCGCGCGATGAGCAGTTCTTC. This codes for CAIRTEASGSPRDEQFF.

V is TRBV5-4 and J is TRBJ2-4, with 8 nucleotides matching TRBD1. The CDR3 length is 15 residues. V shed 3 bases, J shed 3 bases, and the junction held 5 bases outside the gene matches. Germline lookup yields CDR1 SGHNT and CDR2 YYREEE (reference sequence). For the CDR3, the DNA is TGTGCCAGCAGCTCAGGGGGCAGCCTCAAAAACATTCAGTACTTC. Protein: CASSSGGSLKNIQYF.

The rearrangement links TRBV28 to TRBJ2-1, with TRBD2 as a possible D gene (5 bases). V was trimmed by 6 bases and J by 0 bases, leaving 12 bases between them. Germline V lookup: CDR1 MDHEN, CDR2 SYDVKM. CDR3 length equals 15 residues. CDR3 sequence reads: CASRALLGSYNEQFF. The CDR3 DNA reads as TGTGCCAGCAGGGCCCTACTAGGCTCCTACAATGAGCAGTTCTTC.

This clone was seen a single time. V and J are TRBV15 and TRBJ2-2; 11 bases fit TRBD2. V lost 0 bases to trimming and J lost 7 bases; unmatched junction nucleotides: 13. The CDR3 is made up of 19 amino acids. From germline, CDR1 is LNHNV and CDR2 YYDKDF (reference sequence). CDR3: CATSRDTQILAGEIGELFF. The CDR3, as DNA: TGTGCCACCAGCAGAGATACCCAGATACTAGCGGGAGAAATCGGGGAGCTGTTTTTT. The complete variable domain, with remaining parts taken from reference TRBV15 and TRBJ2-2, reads DAMVIQNPRYQVTQFGKPVTLSCSQTLNHNVMYWYQQKSSQAPKLLFHYYDKDFNNEADTPDNFQSRRPNTSFCFLDIRSPGLGDTAMYLCATSRDTQILAGEIGELFFGEGSRLTVL.

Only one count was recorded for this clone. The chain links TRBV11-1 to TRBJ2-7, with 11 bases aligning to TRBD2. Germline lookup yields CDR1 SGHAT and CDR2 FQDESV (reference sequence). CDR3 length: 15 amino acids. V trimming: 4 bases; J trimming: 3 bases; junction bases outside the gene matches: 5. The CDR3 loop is CASSSAGTSGYEQYF. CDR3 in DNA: TGTGCCAGCAGCTCCGCCGGGACTAGCGGCTACGAGCAGTACTTC.

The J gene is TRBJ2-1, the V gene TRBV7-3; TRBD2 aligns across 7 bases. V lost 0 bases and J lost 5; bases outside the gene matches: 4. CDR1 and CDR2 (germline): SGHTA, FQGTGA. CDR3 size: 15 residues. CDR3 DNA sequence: TGTGCCAGCAGCTTAACGACTAGCAGTAACAATGAGCAGTTCTTC. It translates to CASSLTTSSNNEQFF.

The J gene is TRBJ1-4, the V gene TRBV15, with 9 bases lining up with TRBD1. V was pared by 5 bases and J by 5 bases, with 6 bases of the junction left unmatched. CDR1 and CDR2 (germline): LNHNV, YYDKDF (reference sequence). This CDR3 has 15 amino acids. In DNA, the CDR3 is TGTGCCACCAGCTTGACAGGGGGTTCGAATGAAAAACTGTTTTTT. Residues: CATSLTGGSNEKLFF.

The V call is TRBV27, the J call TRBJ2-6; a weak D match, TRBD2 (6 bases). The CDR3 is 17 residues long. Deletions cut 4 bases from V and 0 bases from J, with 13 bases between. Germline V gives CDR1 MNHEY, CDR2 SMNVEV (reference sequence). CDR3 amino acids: CASSWGGRFSGANVLTF. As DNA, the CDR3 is TGTGCCAGCAGTTGGGGAGGCAGATTCTCTGGGGCCAACGTCCTGACTTTC.

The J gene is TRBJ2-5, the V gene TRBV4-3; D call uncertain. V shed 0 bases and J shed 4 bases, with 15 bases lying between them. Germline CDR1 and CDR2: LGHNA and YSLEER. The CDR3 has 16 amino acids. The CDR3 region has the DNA TGCGCCAGCAGCCAAGATCTTACGGGTATCGCAGAGACCCAGTACTTC. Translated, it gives CASSQDLTGIAETQYF.

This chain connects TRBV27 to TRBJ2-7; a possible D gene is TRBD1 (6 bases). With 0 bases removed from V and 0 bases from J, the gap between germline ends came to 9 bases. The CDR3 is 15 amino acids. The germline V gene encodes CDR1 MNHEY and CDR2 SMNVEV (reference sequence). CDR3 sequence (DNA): TGTGCCAGCAGTTTATCGGGACACAACTCCTACGAGCAGTACTTC. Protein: CASSLSGHNSYEQYF.

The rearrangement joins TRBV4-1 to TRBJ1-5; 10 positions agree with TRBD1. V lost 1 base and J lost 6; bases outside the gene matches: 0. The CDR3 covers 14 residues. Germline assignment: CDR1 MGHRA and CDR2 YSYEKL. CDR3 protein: CASSQGTGGQPQHF. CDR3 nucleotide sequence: TGCGCCAGCAGCCAAGGGACAGGGGGTCAGCCCCAGCATTTT.

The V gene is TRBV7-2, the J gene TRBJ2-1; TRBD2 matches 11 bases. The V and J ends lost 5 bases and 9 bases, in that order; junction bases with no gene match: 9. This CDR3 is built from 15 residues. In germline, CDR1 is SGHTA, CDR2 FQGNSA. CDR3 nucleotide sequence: TGTGCCAGCAGCCGGACCGGGACTAGCGGCGGTGAGCAGTTCTTC. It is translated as CASSRTGTSGGEQFF.

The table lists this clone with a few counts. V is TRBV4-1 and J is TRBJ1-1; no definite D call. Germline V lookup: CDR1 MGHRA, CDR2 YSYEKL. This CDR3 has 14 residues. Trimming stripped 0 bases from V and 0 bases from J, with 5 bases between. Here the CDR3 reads CASSQERMNTEAFF. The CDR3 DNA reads TGCGCCAGCAGCCAAGAGAGGATGAACACTGAAGCTTTCTTT.

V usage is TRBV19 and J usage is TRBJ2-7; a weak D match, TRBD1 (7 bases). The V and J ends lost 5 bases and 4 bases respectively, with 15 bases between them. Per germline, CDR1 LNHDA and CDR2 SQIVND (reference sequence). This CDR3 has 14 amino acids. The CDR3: CASSLTGSGYEQYF. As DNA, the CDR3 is TGTGCCAGTAGTTTGACAGGGAGCGGGTACGAGCAGTACTTC.

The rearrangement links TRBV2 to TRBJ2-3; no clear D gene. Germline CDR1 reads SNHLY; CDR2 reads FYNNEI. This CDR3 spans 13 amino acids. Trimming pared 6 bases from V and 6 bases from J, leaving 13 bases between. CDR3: CASRVAGADTQYF. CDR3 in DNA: TGTGCCAGCAGGGTGGCCGGAGCGGATACGCAGTATTTT.

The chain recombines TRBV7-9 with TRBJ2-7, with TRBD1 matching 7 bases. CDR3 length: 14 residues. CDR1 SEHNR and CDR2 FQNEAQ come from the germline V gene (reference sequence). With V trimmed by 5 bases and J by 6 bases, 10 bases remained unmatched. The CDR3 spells CASSPDRAWGEQYF. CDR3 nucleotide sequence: TGTGCCAGCAGCCCAGACAGGGCTTGGGGCGAGCAGTACTTC.

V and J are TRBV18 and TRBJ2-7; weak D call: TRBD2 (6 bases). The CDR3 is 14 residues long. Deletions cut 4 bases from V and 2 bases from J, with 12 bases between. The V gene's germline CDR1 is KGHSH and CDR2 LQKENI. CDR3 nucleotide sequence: TGTGCCAGCTCACGGGCTAGCGATGCCTACGAGCAGTACTTC. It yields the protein CASSRASDAYEQYF. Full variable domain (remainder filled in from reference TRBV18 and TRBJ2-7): NAGVMQNPRHLVRRRGQEARLRCSPMKGHSHVYWYRQLPEEGLKFMVYLQKENIIDESGMPKERFSAEFPKEGPSILRIQQVVRGDSAAYFCASSRASDAYEQYFGPGTRLTVT.

This CDR3 reads CASSEYILTVAGGETQYF. The CDR3 DNA follows: TGTGCCAGCAGTGAATATATTCTGACGGTAGCGGGAGGAGAGACCCAGTACTTC. The V and J genes are TRBV25-1 and TRBJ2-5; 10 positions agree with TRBD2. This CDR3 has 18 residues. Trimming cost V 0 bases and J 4 bases; bases outside gene matches: 11. Germline V gene sequence: CDR1 MGHDK, CDR2 SYGVNS. Full variable domain (missing parts from reference TRBV25-1 and TRBJ2-5): EADIYQTPRYLVIGTGKKITLECSQTMGHDKMYWYQQDPGMELHLIHYSYGVNSTEKGDLSSESTVSRIRTEHFPLTLESARPSHTSQYLCASSEYILTVAGGETQYFGPGTRLLVL.

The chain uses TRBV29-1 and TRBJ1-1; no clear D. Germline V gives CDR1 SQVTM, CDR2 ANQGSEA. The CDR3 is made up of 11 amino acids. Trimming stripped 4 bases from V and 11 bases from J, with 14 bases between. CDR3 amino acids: CSVVGSTWAFF. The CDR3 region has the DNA TGCAGCGTTGTTGGCAGTACGTGGGCTTTCTTT.